This T cell receptor beta chain appears in the sequencing data of a study of blood T cells in healthy people across ages. Donors each provided 8 to 10 milliliters of peripheral blood. PCR was performed a second time for about 7 to 12 cycles using a sample-barcoded 5' primer and a J-beta primer mix. Carrying 12 random nucleotides, a template-switch adaptor labeled each individual cDNA molecule. MiXCR, applied by TCRdb to the 5' RACE reads, yields one record per CDR3 protein. The sample contains over 600,000 distinct CDR3 sequences, about 61% of which appear only once. After removal of 5 bases from V and 0 bases from J, the junction contained 17 bases not matched to a gene. CDR3 length: 19 amino acids. From germline, CDR1 is MDHEN and CDR2 SYDVKM.

The TCR originated in a man aged 40-49 years in good health. Sequences were obtained from blood. This sequence joins TRBV28 and TRBJ2-3; 7 bases are a match to TRBD2. The CDR3 sequence is CASSDSSGLGAHSTDTQYF. CDR3 in DNA: TGTGCCAGCAGTGACAGTAGCGGACTAGGCGCCCATAGCACAGATACGCAGTATTTT. The complete variable domain, with remaining parts taken from reference TRBV28 and TRBJ2-3, reads DVKVTQSSRYLVKRTGEKVFLECVQDMDHENMFWYRQDPGLGLRLIYFSYDVKMKEKGDIPEGYSVSREKKERFSLILESASTNQTSMYLCASSDSSGLGAHSTDTQYFGPGTRLTVL.